Listed below are T cell receptor beta chains from one sample, sequenced in a study of OX40 agonist ivuxolimab in advanced cancers. Here immunoSEQ multiplex PCR was the method, and the copy in TCRdb shows in-frame clones only, minus some. The table has roughly 70,000 clones, about four fifths seen once. The sequenced sample was CD4+ or CD8+ T cells sorted from blood, obtained in a trial of the OX40 agonist ivuxolimab. The source of these receptors is an adult with an advanced solid tumor such as melanoma, head and neck, liver or kidney cancer. Both conserved end residues are part of each CDR3. Fields, in order: V gene, CDR3 protein.

TRBV7-3,CASSFRGGELFF
TRBV7-2,CASSRVGTSGSGETQYF
TRBV27,CASSLVDRGRDTQYF
TRBV11-2,CASSSSGTGGTYNEQFF
TRBV18,CASSPSQDMNTEAFF
TRBV18,CASSPPNSGFNEQFF
TRBV27,CASSLQGGNYGYTF
TRBV21-1,CASSPDRVENTEAFF
TRBV27,CASSVTPFHIQYF
TRBV27,CASTPGTGHNSPLHF
TRBV7-3,CASSFTSGASNEQFF
TRBV30,CAWSVYQLGRVYEQFF
TRBV2,CASRDPGRQSGYTF
TRBV4-1,CASSPPSGGAVETQYF
TRBV2,CASGEGQPTDTQYF
TRBV9,CASSVTGQGEQYF
TRBV5-6,CASSFRGYEQYF
TRBV7-6,CASSSLAGGYNEQFF
TRBV9,CASSVAPASNTGELFF
TRBV5-1,CASSPIRTDEAFF
TRBV7-2,CASSLGPQAGELFF
TRBV5-5,CASSGGQDDYGYTF
TRBV6-5,CASSYGGGFEVETQYF
TRBV4-1,CASSQVGFSAGSNEQFF
TRBV5-1,CASSPPQETQYF
TRBV18,CASSPAGSSYEQYF
TRBV18,CASSTGRAGANVLTF
TRBV7-9,CASSPKREGPYEQYF